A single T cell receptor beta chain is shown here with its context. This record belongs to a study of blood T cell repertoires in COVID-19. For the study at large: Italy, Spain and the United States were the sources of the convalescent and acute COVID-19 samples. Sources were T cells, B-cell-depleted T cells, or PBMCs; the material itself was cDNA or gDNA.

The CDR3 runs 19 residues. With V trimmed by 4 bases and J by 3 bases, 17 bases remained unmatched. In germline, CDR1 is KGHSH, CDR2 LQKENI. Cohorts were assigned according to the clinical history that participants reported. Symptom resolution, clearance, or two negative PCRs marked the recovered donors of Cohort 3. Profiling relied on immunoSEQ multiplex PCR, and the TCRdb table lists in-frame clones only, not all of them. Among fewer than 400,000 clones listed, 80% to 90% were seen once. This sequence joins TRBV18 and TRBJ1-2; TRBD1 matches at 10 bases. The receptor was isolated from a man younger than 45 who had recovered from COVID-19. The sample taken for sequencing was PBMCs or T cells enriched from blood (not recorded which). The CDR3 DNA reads TGTGCCAGCTCACTGCGGGGGGACAGGGGCGTCAAGTTGGACTATGGCTACACCTTC. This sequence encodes CASSLRGDRGVKLDYGYTF.